Listed below are T cell receptor beta chains from one sample, sequenced in a study of blood T cell repertoires in COVID-19. Method: immunoSEQ multiplex PCR; TCRdb's copy keeps in-frame clones and lacks some. Here the sample spans hundreds of thousands of clones, 88% being singletons. Sequencing was carried out using peripheral blood. The receptors were gathered from a woman aged 50 to 60 with COVID-19, enrolled during active disease. Each CDR3 is given with its conserved first and last residue. D genes are given only for firm matches. Rows give clone size only sometimes, using once, few, many, or a class for an expanded clone.

CDR3 protein: CASGSERATYEQYF
CDR3 DNA: TGTGCCAGCGGGTCCGAGAGGGCGACCTACGAGCAGTACTTC
clone size: -
D gene: -
J gene: TRBJ2-7
V gene: TRBV28

CDR3 protein: CASSLVGVSGNTIYF
CDR3 DNA: TGTGCCAGCAGCTTGGTAGGGGTTTCTGGAAACACCATATATTTT
clone size: -
D gene: -
J gene: TRBJ1-3
V gene: TRBV5-5

CDR3 protein: CASRDPGQRQYF
CDR3 DNA: TGTGCCAGTCGCGACCCTGGACAGCGCCAGTACTTC
clone size: -
D gene: -
J gene: TRBJ2-5
V gene: TRBV19

CDR3 protein: CATSQRDYGYTF
CDR3 DNA: TGTGCCACCAGTCAACGAGACTATGGCTACACCTTC
clone size: -
D gene: -
J gene: TRBJ1-2
V gene: TRBV24-1

CDR3 protein: CASSFGDSLGYGYTF
CDR3 DNA: TGCGCCAGCAGCTTCGGGGACAGCTTAGGGTATGGCTACACCTTC
clone size: -
D gene: TRBD1
J gene: TRBJ1-2
V gene: TRBV5-1

CDR3 protein: CASSLGLAGGNSYEQYF
CDR3 DNA: TGTGCCAGCAGTCTTGGACTAGCGGGGGGCAACTCCTACGAGCAGTACTTC
clone size: once
D gene: TRBD2
J gene: TRBJ2-7
V gene: TRBV6-6

CDR3 protein: CASSEDSNYGYTF
CDR3 DNA: TGTGCCAGCAGTGAGGACAGTAACTATGGCTACACCTTC
clone size: -
D gene: -
J gene: TRBJ1-2
V gene: TRBV25-1

CDR3 protein: CASSPLGGGTEAFF
CDR3 DNA: TGTGCCAGCAGCCCACTAGGGGGAGGGACTGAAGCTTTCTTT
clone size: -
D gene: -
J gene: TRBJ1-1
V gene: TRBV9

CDR3 protein: CASSNTDTQYF
CDR3 DNA: TGTGCCAGCAGTAATACAGATACGCAGTATTTT
clone size: -
D gene: -
J gene: TRBJ2-3
V gene: TRBV11-2

CDR3 protein: CASSPETVSYEQYF
CDR3 DNA: TGTGCCAGCTCACCCGAGACAGTCTCCTACGAGCAGTACTTC
clone size: -
D gene: -
J gene: TRBJ2-7
V gene: TRBV18

CDR3 protein: CASSMGREGGYTF
CDR3 DNA: TGTGCCAGTAGTATGGGCAGGGAAGGAGGCTACACCTTC
clone size: -
D gene: -
J gene: TRBJ1-2
V gene: TRBV19

CDR3 protein: CAWSVFRRGEETQYF
CDR3 DNA: TGTGCCTGGAGTGTATTTAGGCGGGGTGAAGAGACCCAGTACTTC
clone size: -
D gene: -
J gene: TRBJ2-5
V gene: TRBV30

CDR3 protein: CASSQGRQGLAGYTF
CDR3 DNA: TGTGCCAGCAGCCAAGGACGACAGGGCCTGGCTGGCTACACCTTC
clone size: -
D gene: TRBD1
J gene: TRBJ1-2
V gene: TRBV4-2

CDR3 protein: CARTEPQYEQYF
CDR3 DNA: TGTGCCAGGACAGAACCTCAATACGAGCAGTACTTC
clone size: -
D gene: -
J gene: TRBJ2-7
V gene: TRBV19

CDR3 protein: CASSYRAGGIPYEQYF
CDR3 DNA: TGTGCCAGCAGTTACAGGGCAGGGGGCATCCCCTACGAGCAGTACTTC
clone size: -
D gene: TRBD1
J gene: TRBJ2-7
V gene: TRBV6-5

CDR3 protein: CASSSGPGTGYSLHF
CDR3 DNA: TGTGCCAGCAGCAGTGGGCCCGGGACAGGTTATTCCCTCCACTTT
clone size: -
D gene: TRBD1
J gene: TRBJ1-6
V gene: TRBV3-1/TRBV3-2

CDR3 protein: CAWVTGGTEAFF
CDR3 DNA: TGTGCCTGGGTTACAGGGGGCACTGAAGCTTTCTTT
clone size: -
D gene: TRBD1
J gene: TRBJ1-1
V gene: TRBV30

CDR3 protein: CASSQWTKETQYF
CDR3 DNA: TGTGCCAGCAGCCAATGGACTAAGGAGACCCAGTACTTC
clone size: -
D gene: -
J gene: TRBJ2-5
V gene: TRBV3-1/TRBV3-2

CDR3 protein: CATQFQGFEQYF
CDR3 DNA: TGTGCCACCCAATTCCAGGGTTTTGAGCAGTACTTC
clone size: -
D gene: -
J gene: TRBJ2-7
V gene: TRBV28

CDR3 protein: CASSRPGNNEQFF
CDR3 DNA: TGTGCCAGTAGTAGACCGGGTAACAATGAGCAGTTCTTC
clone size: -
D gene: -
J gene: TRBJ2-1
V gene: TRBV19

CDR3 protein: CSALRQGRTEAFF
CDR3 DNA: TGCAGCGCCCTAAGACAGGGCCGGACTGAAGCTTTCTTT
clone size: -
D gene: TRBD1
J gene: TRBJ1-1
V gene: TRBV29-1

CDR3 protein: CATRRDRAGNTIYF
CDR3 DNA: TGTGCCACCAGAAGGGACAGGGCAGGAAACACCATATATTTT
clone size: -
D gene: TRBD1
J gene: TRBJ1-3
V gene: TRBV15

CDR3 protein: CASSQEQGEWETQYF
CDR3 DNA: TGTGCCAGCAGCCAAGAGCAGGGGGAATGGGAGACCCAGTACTTC
clone size: -
D gene: TRBD1
J gene: TRBJ2-5
V gene: TRBV3-1/TRBV3-2

CDR3 protein: CASSIGAQGNSPLHF
CDR3 DNA: TGTGCCAGTAGTATAGGGGCGCAGGGGAATTCACCCCTCCACTTT
clone size: -
D gene: -
J gene: TRBJ1-6
V gene: TRBV19

CDR3 protein: CASSYSTPEGSYEQYF
CDR3 DNA: TGTGCCAGCAGTTACTCCACCCCAGAGGGCTCCTACGAGCAGTACTTC
clone size: -
D gene: -
J gene: TRBJ2-7
V gene: TRBV6-5

CDR3 protein: CSGYIGSGGYGYTF
CDR3 DNA: TGCAGCGGGTACATCGGGTCGGGGGGTTATGGCTACACCTTC
clone size: -
D gene: -
J gene: TRBJ1-2
V gene: TRBV29-1

CDR3 protein: CASSLSAEDNYGYTF
CDR3 DNA: TGTGCCAGCAGCTTATCTGCGGAAGATAACTATGGCTACACCTTC
clone size: few
D gene: -
J gene: TRBJ1-2
V gene: TRBV7-9

CDR3 protein: CASSGPGKGEKLFF
CDR3 DNA: TGCGCCAGCAGCGGGCCCGGGAAGGGCGAAAAACTGTTTTTT
clone size: -
D gene: -
J gene: TRBJ1-4
V gene: TRBV5-1

CDR3 protein: CACNIRGSPGSTDTQYF
CDR3 DNA: TGTGCCTGCAATATTAGGGGGTCCCCAGGATCCACAGATACGCAGTATTTT
clone size: -
D gene: -
J gene: TRBJ2-3
V gene: TRBV30

CDR3 protein: CASSADRVVAFF
CDR3 DNA: TGTGCCAGCAGCGCCGACAGGGTGGTAGCTTTCTTT
clone size: -
D gene: TRBD1
J gene: TRBJ1-1
V gene: TRBV5-4

CDR3 protein: CASSEGRTDTQYF
CDR3 DNA: TGTGCCAGTAGTGAGGGCCGCACAGATACGCAGTATTTT
clone size: -
D gene: -
J gene: TRBJ2-3
V gene: TRBV19

CDR3 protein: CASSRRLGQQETQYF
CDR3 DNA: TGTGCCAGCAGTCGTCGGTTAGGACAGCAAGAGACCCAGTACTTC
clone size: -
D gene: -
J gene: TRBJ2-5
V gene: TRBV28

CDR3 protein: CASSLGDRNTEAFF
CDR3 DNA: TGCGCCAGCAGCTTGGGTGACAGGAACACTGAAGCTTTCTTT
clone size: few
D gene: -
J gene: TRBJ1-1
V gene: TRBV5-1

CDR3 protein: CASGLRQGADTIYF
CDR3 DNA: TGTGCTAGTGGTTTAAGACAGGGTGCGGACACCATATATTTT
clone size: once
D gene: TRBD1
J gene: TRBJ1-3
V gene: TRBV12-5

CDR3 protein: CASSQTSDYEQYF
CDR3 DNA: TGCGCCAGCAGCCAAACTAGCGACTACGAGCAGTACTTC
clone size: -
D gene: TRBD2
J gene: TRBJ2-7
V gene: TRBV4-1

CDR3 protein: CASSQGQLTNLHSPLHF
CDR3 DNA: TGCGCCAGCAGCCAAGGACAGCTCACCAACCTCCATTCACCCCTCCACTTT
clone size: many
D gene: -
J gene: TRBJ1-6
V gene: TRBV4-1

CDR3 protein: CASSLASRGGDTQYF
CDR3 DNA: TGTGCCAGCAGCTTGGCTAGCCGGGGGGGAGATACGCAGTATTTT
clone size: once
D gene: TRBD2
J gene: TRBJ2-3
V gene: TRBV7-2

CDR3 protein: CASSPPGGAYEQYF
CDR3 DNA: TGTGCCAGCAGCCCGCCAGGAGGGGCGTACGAGCAGTACTTC
clone size: -
D gene: -
J gene: TRBJ2-7
V gene: TRBV3-1/TRBV3-2

CDR3 protein: CASSSIAGTYEQYF
CDR3 DNA: TGTGCCAGCAGCTCGATAGCGGGTACCTACGAGCAGTACTTC
clone size: -
D gene: TRBD2
J gene: TRBJ2-7
V gene: TRBV7-2

CDR3 protein: CASSYRLRTGGEPSADTQYF
CDR3 DNA: TGCGCCAGCAGCTATCGACTACGGACAGGGGGCGAACCTTCGGCAGATACGCAGTATTTT
clone size: -
D gene: TRBD1
J gene: TRBJ2-3
V gene: TRBV5-1

CDR3 protein: CASSPQGHEQYF
CDR3 DNA: TGTGCCAGCAGCCCACAGGGTCACGAGCAGTACTTC
clone size: -
D gene: -
J gene: TRBJ2-7
V gene: TRBV11-2

CDR3 protein: CASSAGQSLAF
CDR3 DNA: TGTGCCAGCAGTGCGGGACAGTCCCTCGCCTTT
clone size: -
D gene: TRBD1
J gene: TRBJ1-4
V gene: TRBV2